This TCR beta chain was identified during a study of T-cell reconstitution after alpha-beta-depleted transplantation in children. Study-wide results and limits: One year post-transplant, T-cell counts and diversity were largely derived from T cells produced anew.

A library of TCRbeta sequences, prepared with unique molecular identifiers, was generated. TCRdb called the PCR reads again in MiXCR, with one record for every CDR3 protein. This sample has some 830,000 distinct CDR3 sequences; roughly 15% occur once, and the top ten carry roughly 5%. This clonotype was seen more than once but under ten times. Its antigen is not identified. This CDR3 region has 14 residues. V was clipped by 5 bases and J by 0 bases, with 8 bases between them. Germline V gives CDR1 MNHEY, CDR2 SMNVEV (reference sequence). This receptor was taken from a male patient under 18 who had a stem cell transplant for acute lymphoblastic leukemia, so the T cells may come from the graft donor. V is TRBV27 and J is TRBJ1-3; D unresolved. The sequencing used PBMCs, mostly from graft donor cells, collected 360 days after TCRalphabeta/CD19-depleted stem cell transplant. CDR3 in DNA: TGTGCCAGCAGTCCCGGGTTCTCTGGAAACACCATATATTTT. It is translated as CASSPGFSGNTIYF.